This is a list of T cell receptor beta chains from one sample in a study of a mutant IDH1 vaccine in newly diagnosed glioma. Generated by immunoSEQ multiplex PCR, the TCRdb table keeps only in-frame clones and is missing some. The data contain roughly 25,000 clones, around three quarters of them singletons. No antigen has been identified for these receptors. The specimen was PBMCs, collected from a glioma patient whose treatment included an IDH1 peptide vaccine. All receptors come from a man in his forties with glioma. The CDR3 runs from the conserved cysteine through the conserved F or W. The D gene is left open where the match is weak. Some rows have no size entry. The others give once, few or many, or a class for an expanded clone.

DNA: TGTGCCAGCAGCTCCAATACAGGCCCCTATGGCTACACCTTC
CDR3: CASSSNTGPYGYTF
D: -
V: TRBV7-2
J: TRBJ1-2
length: 14
size: -

DNA: TGCGCCAGCAGCTTCGGCGGGAGCATTATTGAGCAGTTCTTC
CDR3: CASSFGGSIIEQFF
D: TRBD2
V: TRBV5-1
J: TRBJ2-1
length: 14
size: -

DNA: TGTGCCAGCAGTTACTCCCCGATCGGGGGGGGCACTGAAGCTTTCTTT
CDR3: CASSYSPIGGGTEAFF
D: -
V: TRBV6-6
J: TRBJ1-1
length: 16
size: -

DNA: TGTGCCAGCAGCCCCCGCCGGGGGACCTATGGCTACATCTTC
CDR3: CASSPRRGTYGYIF
D: -
V: TRBV7-2
J: TRBJ1-2
length: 14
size: -

DNA: TGCAGCGTTTGGGGGGAGACAGGGAGGGATATGCAGCCCCAGCATTTT
CDR3: CSVWGETGRDMQPQHF
D: TRBD1
V: TRBV29-1
J: TRBJ1-5
length: 16
size: once

DNA: TGTGCCAGCAGTGGGACAGGGTACGAGCAGTACTTC
CDR3: CASSGTGYEQYF
D: TRBD1
V: TRBV6-1
J: TRBJ2-7
length: 12
size: -

DNA: TGTGCCAGCAGCCCCCAGGGGGGGTGGAACACCGGGGAGCTGTTTTTT
CDR3: CASSPQGGWNTGELFF
D: -
V: TRBV5-4
J: TRBJ2-2
length: 16
size: few

DNA: TGTGCCAGCAGCTTGGTTCCTAGCGTGGCCAAAAACATTCAGTACTTC
CDR3: CASSLVPSVAKNIQYF
D: -
V: TRBV5-5
J: TRBJ2-4
length: 16
size: -

DNA: TGTGCCACCCGACCCCAGGGTTCGGGCTACAATGAGCAGTTCTTC
CDR3: CATRPQGSGYNEQFF
D: -
V: TRBV6-1
J: TRBJ2-1
length: 15
size: -

DNA: TGTGCCAGCAGTGTGGGGGTAGCGGCTAGCACAGATACGCAGTATTTT
CDR3: CASSVGVAASTDTQYF
D: -
V: TRBV6-1
J: TRBJ2-3
length: 16
size: -

DNA: TGTGCCAGCAGTTCCGTCCGCAGGGGATACTCTGGAAACACCATATATTTT
CDR3: CASSSVRRGYSGNTIYF
D: -
V: TRBV28
J: TRBJ1-3
length: 17
size: -

DNA: TGCGCCAGCAGCCCAGAAGGGGATCTGAGCTCTGGAAACACCATATATTTT
CDR3: CASSPEGDLSSGNTIYF
D: -
V: TRBV4-1
J: TRBJ1-3
length: 17
size: -

DNA: TGTGCCAGCAGTGAACAGAGCTCTGGGGCCAACGTCCTGACTTTC
CDR3: CASSEQSSGANVLTF
D: -
V: TRBV6-4
J: TRBJ2-6
length: 15
size: -

DNA: TGCAGCGAAAAGCGGACAGGGCTGAATGAGCAGTTCTTC
CDR3: CSEKRTGLNEQFF
D: TRBD1
V: TRBV29-1
J: TRBJ2-1
length: 13
size: -

DNA: TGTGCCAGCAGTGATGGAACCCAGTACTTC
CDR3: CASSDGTQYF
D: -
V: TRBV25-1
J: TRBJ2-5
length: 10
size: few

DNA: TGTGCCAGCAGCTTAGGGGAGGGGAGCTCCTACGAGCAGTACTTC
CDR3: CASSLGEGSSYEQYF
D: TRBD2
V: TRBV7-6
J: TRBJ2-7
length: 15
size: -

DNA: TGTGCCAGCAGTGATTGTAGAATGGGACGCCTAAAGTACTTC
CDR3: CASSDCRMGRLKYF
D: -
V: TRBV6-4
J: TRBJ2-5
length: 14
size: -

DNA: TGCGCCAGCAGCTTAGGACAGGGGGCGGTGGATACGCAGTATTTT
CDR3: CASSLGQGAVDTQYF
D: TRBD1
V: TRBV5-1
J: TRBJ2-3
length: 15
size: -

DNA: TGTGCCAGCAGCCAGGACCGCCTTGGGGCCAAAAACATTCAGTACTTC
CDR3: CASSQDRLGAKNIQYF
D: -
V: TRBV5-4
J: TRBJ2-4
length: 16
size: few

DNA: TGTGCCAGCAGCTTACAGACCGACTATGGCTACACCTTC
CDR3: CASSLQTDYGYTF
D: -
V: TRBV7-9
J: TRBJ1-2
length: 13
size: -

DNA: TGTGCCAGCAGCATATCTCGCGAGGGGTGTGGGACGGAAAACTACAATGAGCAGTTCTTC
CDR3: CASSISREGCGTENYNEQFF
D: -
V: TRBV21-1
J: TRBJ2-1
length: 20
size: -

DNA: TGTGCCAGCAGTCCCTTAGCGGGAGGACCCGGGGAGCTGTTTTTT
CDR3: CASSPLAGGPGELFF
D: TRBD2
V: TRBV2
J: TRBJ2-2
length: 15
size: few

DNA: TGTGCCAGCAACCCCCGGGGCGGGGTGAACACCGGGGAGCTGTTTTTT
CDR3: CASNPRGGVNTGELFF
D: -
V: TRBV11-2
J: TRBJ2-2
length: 16
size: few

DNA: TGTGCCAGTAGTTACAACACCGGGGAGCTGTTTTTT
CDR3: CASSYNTGELFF
D: -
V: TRBV19
J: TRBJ2-2
length: 12
size: -

DNA: TGTGCCAGCTCCCCCACCCGGGACGGACGGAACTATGGCTACACCTTC
CDR3: CASSPTRDGRNYGYTF
D: -
V: TRBV18
J: TRBJ1-2
length: 16
size: once

DNA: TGCAGCGTAACACAGGGGGGGCGGATGAACACTGAAGCTTTCTTT
CDR3: CSVTQGGRMNTEAFF
D: TRBD1
V: TRBV29-1
J: TRBJ1-1
length: 15
size: once

DNA: TGTGCCAGCAGCGAGGTCAGTGGGAGTGATGGCTACACCTTC
CDR3: CASSEVSGSDGYTF
D: -
V: TRBV6-6
J: TRBJ1-2
length: 14
size: -

DNA: TGTGCCAGCAGTTTACGACAGGGGGAAGCTTTCTTT
CDR3: CASSLRQGEAFF
D: TRBD1
V: TRBV27
J: TRBJ1-1
length: 12
size: few

DNA: TGTGCCAGCTCACCCGATTTCGGGACCTACTACACAGATACGCAGTATTTT
CDR3: CASSPDFGTYYTDTQYF
D: -
V: TRBV18
J: TRBJ2-3
length: 17
size: -

DNA: TGCGCCAGCAGCTGGGGGGGCAAGGAAAACACCATATATTTT
CDR3: CASSWGGKENTIYF
D: -
V: TRBV5-1
J: TRBJ1-3
length: 14
size: once

DNA: TGTGCCAGCTCTCCGGCGTCGGGGGGTCAGGGCAGTGAAAAACTGTTTTTT
CDR3: CASSPASGGQGSEKLFF
D: -
V: TRBV18
J: TRBJ1-4
length: 17
size: -

DNA: TGTGCCAGCACCGCCGGGACCCTCGAGCAGTACTTC
CDR3: CASTAGTLEQYF
D: -
V: TRBV6-5
J: TRBJ2-7
length: 12
size: -

DNA: TGTGCCAGCGCCTCCACTCCGAACACTGAAGCTTTCTTT
CDR3: CASASTPNTEAFF
D: -
V: TRBV9
J: TRBJ1-1
length: 13
size: -

DNA: TGTGCCAGCAGCTTAGTAGCGGGAGGGCCCGGCACCGGGGAGCTGTTTTTT
CDR3: CASSLVAGGPGTGELFF
D: TRBD2
V: TRBV7-2
J: TRBJ2-2
length: 17
size: -

DNA: TGTGCCAGTAGTATAGCTGGGGGCAATCAGCCCCAGCATTTT
CDR3: CASSIAGGNQPQHF
D: -
V: TRBV19
J: TRBJ1-5
length: 14
size: -

DNA: TGCAGCGTTCCAAGGACACAAACGAAGGGGTTGGGCTACACCTTC
CDR3: CSVPRTQTKGLGYTF
D: -
V: TRBV29-1
J: TRBJ1-2
length: 15
size: -

DNA: TGTGCCAGCACAGGGTACAGGGTGACTGAAGCTTTCTTT
CDR3: CASTGYRVTEAFF
D: -
V: TRBV7-9
J: TRBJ1-1
length: 13
size: -

DNA: TGTGCCAGCAGCCCAGGTTCAAGTACGTCCTACAATGAGCAGTTCTTC
CDR3: CASSPGSSTSYNEQFF
D: -
V: TRBV14
J: TRBJ2-1
length: 16
size: -

DNA: TGCGCCAGCCGCCGACTAGCGGTAACCCCCACAGATACGCAGTATTTT
CDR3: CASRRLAVTPTDTQYF
D: TRBD2
V: TRBV5-1
J: TRBJ2-3
length: 16
size: -

DNA: TGTGCCAGCAGCTTCGGTAATCAGCCCCAGCATTTT
CDR3: CASSFGNQPQHF
D: -
V: TRBV7-9
J: TRBJ1-5
length: 12
size: -

DNA: TGTGCCAGTAGTATGGGGACTAGCGGGAGGGGAGAGACCCAGTACTTC
CDR3: CASSMGTSGRGETQYF
D: TRBD2
V: TRBV19
J: TRBJ2-5
length: 16
size: -

DNA: TGCAGCGTTGGAGGGGTAGCGGGAGATGGGTACAATGAGCAGTTCTTC
CDR3: CSVGGVAGDGYNEQFF
D: TRBD2
V: TRBV29-1
J: TRBJ2-1
length: 16
size: -

DNA: TGTGCCAGCAGCCCCTGGGGCGGCTTTGGGTACGAGCAGTACTTC
CDR3: CASSPWGGFGYEQYF
D: -
V: TRBV11-2
J: TRBJ2-7
length: 15
size: -

DNA: TGTGCCAGCAGCCTCGAAAGCCAGCCCCAGCATTTT
CDR3: CASSLESQPQHF
D: -
V: TRBV7-9
J: TRBJ1-5
length: 12
size: few

DNA: TGTGCCAGCAGCGCGACGGGTCTTTCCTCTGGGGCCAACGTCCTGACTTTC
CDR3: CASSATGLSSGANVLTF
D: -
V: TRBV9
J: TRBJ2-6
length: 17
size: -